These T cell receptor beta chains were read from a single sample in a study of blood T cell repertoires in COVID-19. Assay: immunoSEQ multiplex PCR; the TCRdb copy retains only in-frame clones and omits some. Here the sample spans about 190,000 clones, around 85% being singletons. The sample taken for sequencing was peripheral blood. Receptors were obtained from an older man with COVID-19, enrolled during active disease. Both conserved end residues are part of each CDR3. Each record gives: V gene, D gene, J gene, clone size, CDR3 DNA, CDR3 protein. D genes are given only for firm matches. Some rows mark clone size as missing; the rest say once, few, many or name a class of expanded clone.

TRBV7-3,NA,TRBJ1-1,NA,TGTGCCAGCAGCTTAATTGGGGCGAACACTGAAGCTTTCTTT,CASSLIGANTEAFF
TRBV27,NA,TRBJ1-3,NA,TGTGCCAGCAGGCCAACCTTACGGGGGTCGGGGGGAAACACCATATATTTT,CASRPTLRGSGGNTIYF
TRBV10-3,NA,TRBJ2-7,NA,TGTGCCATCAGTGAGTCGGACAGACCCTACGAGCAGTACTTC,CAISESDRPYEQYF
TRBV7-9,NA,TRBJ1-2,few,TGTGCCAGCAGCGCGACAGTAACTAAGGGCTACACCTTC,CASSATVTKGYTF
TRBV6-5,TRBD2,TRBJ2-3,NA,TGTGCCAGCAGTTACAGTAGCGGGGGGGCCGCAGATACGCAGTATTTT,CASSYSSGGAADTQYF
TRBV6-1,NA,TRBJ1-1,NA,TGTGCCAGCAGTGAAGGGCCATTGAACACTGAAGCTTTCTTT,CASSEGPLNTEAFF
TRBV18,NA,TRBJ2-7,NA,TGTGCCAGCTCACCAATTGGACAGACAGGCTCCTACGAGCAGTACTTC,CASSPIGQTGSYEQYF
TRBV7-3,NA,TRBJ1-6,once,TGTGCCAGCAGCTTCCAACCAGGGGTCTCACCCCTCCACTTT,CASSFQPGVSPLHF
TRBV27,NA,TRBJ2-1,few,TGTGCCAGCAGTCAGCCCACATGGAGCTCCTACAATGAGCAGTTCTTC,CASSQPTWSSYNEQFF
TRBV7-9,NA,TRBJ1-1,NA,TGTGCCAGCAGCCCCCGGGCAGGACAGAACACTGAAGCTTTCTTT,CASSPRAGQNTEAFF
TRBV6-6,TRBD1,TRBJ1-6,NA,TGTGCCAGCACCTTACAGTGGGACAGGATAAATTCACCCCTCCACTTT,CASTLQWDRINSPLHF
TRBV6-5,NA,TRBJ2-2,NA,TGTGCCTCAACTTTGGACACCGGGGAGCTGTTTTTT,CASTLDTGELFF
TRBV4-1,NA,TRBJ1-1,NA,TGCGCCAGCAGCCAAGACGCCCGGGAGGTAAACACTGAAGCTTTCTTT,CASSQDAREVNTEAFF
TRBV7-2,NA,TRBJ2-5,NA,TGTGCCAGCAGCTTATATATGGGGCTAGAGACCCAGTACTTC,CASSLYMGLETQYF
TRBV18,TRBD1,TRBJ1-2,NA,TGTGCCAGCTCACCCGGGACAGGCTATGGCTACACCTTC,CASSPGTGYGYTF
TRBV18,TRBD1,TRBJ2-7,NA,TGTGCCAGCTCACCACCCCAGGGGGCGGGCTACGAGCAGTACTTC,CASSPPQGAGYEQYF
TRBV5-1,NA,TRBJ1-1,NA,TGCGCCAGCAGCGACTTGCGCGGTGATTCTGTCGCTTTCTTT,CASSDLRGDSVAFF
TRBV19,NA,TRBJ2-1,NA,TGTGCCAGTAGCTCACTGCGAGGAGGACGAGACTACAATGAGCAGTTCTTC,CASSSLRGGRDYNEQFF
TRBV5-4,TRBD1,TRBJ2-5,NA,TGTGCCAGCAGCTGGACAGGGGAAGAGACCCAGTACTTC,CASSWTGEETQYF
TRBV11-2,NA,TRBJ1-1,once,TGTGCCAGCAGCCCAGCTGGGGCAGGTGAAGCTTTCTTT,CASSPAGAGEAFF
TRBV7-2,NA,TRBJ2-5,NA,TGTGCCAGCAGCTTAGAGGACTTTGAAGAGACCCAGTACTTC,CASSLEDFEETQYF
TRBV5-1,NA,TRBJ1-2,NA,TGCGCCAGCAGCTTGGTAGGGACAAACTATGGCTACACCTTC,CASSLVGTNYGYTF
TRBV5-4,NA,TRBJ2-7,NA,TGTGCCAGCAGCTCGGGAATCGGAGTTGGAGGGACTTACGAGCAGTACTTC,CASSSGIGVGGTYEQYF
TRBV28,TRBD1,TRBJ1-2,few,TGTGCCAGCAGGAAACAGGGGGCGAACTATGGCTACACCTTC,CASRKQGANYGYTF
TRBV30,NA,TRBJ1-3,NA,TGTGCCTGGAGTCTCAGTTGCGGGGGAAAAGTAAACACCATATATTTT,CAWSLSCGGKVNTIYF
TRBV5-1,TRBD1,TRBJ1-1,NA,TGCGCCAGCAGCTACGGGGACAGGGAGATGAACACTGAAGCTTTCTTT,CASSYGDREMNTEAFF
TRBV6-5,NA,TRBJ2-7,NA,TGTGCCAGCAGTTACGAGGGGGTCGGAACCGCCTACGAGCAGTACTTC,CASSYEGVGTAYEQYF
TRBV3-1/TRBV3-2,TRBD1,TRBJ1-5,once,TGTGCCCCCCACAAGAGGGGGGACAGGGAAGTTGGCAATCAGCCCCAGCATTTT,CAPHKRGDREVGNQPQHF
TRBV3-1/TRBV3-2,TRBD1,TRBJ1-4,NA,TGTGCCAGCAGCCCGGGACAGGCCGAAAAACTGTTTTTT,CASSPGQAEKLFF
TRBV5-1,TRBD1,TRBJ1-2,NA,TGCGCCAGCAGCTCCGGGACAGGGGCCTATGGCTACACCTTC,CASSSGTGAYGYTF
TRBV27,TRBD2,TRBJ2-1,NA,TGTGCCAGCAGTTCACCCGAGCGGGGGGTCGGGGCCGAGCAGTTCTTC,CASSSPERGVGAEQFF
TRBV20-1,NA,TRBJ1-2,once,TGCAGTGCTAGTGGACGTCCCGGGGTGGGCGGCTACACCTTC,CSASGRPGVGGYTF
TRBV7-2,NA,TRBJ1-2,few,TGTGCCAGCAGCTTAGCACCCTCCACAGCTAACTATGGCTACACCTTC,CASSLAPSTANYGYTF
TRBV6-5,NA,TRBJ2-7,NA,TGTGCCAGCAGTTACTCGCGGTCCCCGGGCTACGAGCAGTACTTC,CASSYSRSPGYEQYF
TRBV25-1,TRBD1,TRBJ1-1,NA,TGTGCCAGCAGTGATTGGGGACAGGGTGGCACTGAAGCTTTCTTT,CASSDWGQGGTEAFF
TRBV5-6,NA,TRBJ1-1,NA,TGTGCCAGCAGCTTAATCTCTGGTACATCTGAAGCTTTCTTT,CASSLISGTSEAFF
TRBV2,NA,TRBJ1-1,NA,TGTGCCAGCAGTGTGACGGGAATGAACACTGAAGCTTTCTTT,CASSVTGMNTEAFF
TRBV9,TRBD2,TRBJ2-3,NA,TGTGCCAGCAGCGTAGTAGGACTAGCGCGGGATACGCAGTATTTT,CASSVVGLARDTQYF
TRBV20-1,NA,TRBJ2-7,NA,TGCAGTGCCATTGTACAGTACGAGCAGTACTTC,CSAIVQYEQYF
TRBV2,NA,TRBJ2-3,NA,TGTGCCAGCACAGGGTCCCCCCCAGATACGCAGTATTTT,CASTGSPPDTQYF
TRBV19,NA,TRBJ1-2,once,TGTGCCAGTAGTACGGGTGTGGCAGGGGAGGGCAATGGCTACACCTTC,CASSTGVAGEGNGYTF
TRBV9,NA,TRBJ2-5,NA,TGTGCCAGCAGCGTAGTTGGGGGCGAGACCCAGTACTTC,CASSVVGGETQYF
TRBV6-5,NA,TRBJ1-1,NA,TGTGCCAGCAGTTACAAGGGGCAAGAAGCTTTCTTT,CASSYKGQEAFF
TRBV12-3/TRBV12-4,TRBD1,TRBJ1-5,NA,TGTGCCAGCAGGGGACAGCCTGGCCAGCCCCAGCATTTT,CASRGQPGQPQHF
TRBV19,NA,TRBJ1-4,NA,TGTGCCAGTGGAGAGACAACTAATGAAAAACTGTTTTTT,CASGETTNEKLFF
TRBV7-3,NA,TRBJ1-1,NA,TGTGCCAGCAGCTTAATCGGGAAGGGGGCTGAAGCTTTCTTT,CASSLIGKGAEAFF
TRBV19,TRBD1,TRBJ1-5,few,TGTGCCAGTAGTAAAACCGGGACAGGGACGGACCAGCCCCAGCATTTT,CASSKTGTGTDQPQHF
TRBV5-5,NA,TRBJ1-2,few,TGTGCCAGCAGCTTGGACAGGGCCCACAACTATGGCTACACCTTC,CASSLDRAHNYGYTF
TRBV4-3,NA,TRBJ2-1,NA,TGCGCCAGCAGCCATCTCCGGACTATGAGCGGCAATGAGCAGTTCTTC,CASSHLRTMSGNEQFF
TRBV18,TRBD1,TRBJ1-2,few,TGTGCCAGCTCACCGTCGACAGGGTTCAACTATGGCTACACCTTC,CASSPSTGFNYGYTF
TRBV28,NA,TRBJ1-4,NA,TGTGCCAGCAGTTCCAACAGGCGGGGAAAACTGTTTTTT,CASSSNRRGKLFF
TRBV4-1,NA,TRBJ1-4,NA,TGCGCCAGCAGCCAAGAAGATAGAGAAAAACTGTTTTTT,CASSQEDREKLFF
TRBV29-1,NA,TRBJ1-1,NA,TGCAGCGTTGAGAGCGGGTCGAACACTGAAGCTTTCTTT,CSVESGSNTEAFF
TRBV10-3,NA,TRBJ1-4,NA,TGTGCCATCAGTGTTAATCCGGAGGACGAAAAACTGTTTTTT,CAISVNPEDEKLFF
TRBV5-1,TRBD2,TRBJ2-7,NA,TGCGCCAGCAGCTTGGCCCCGACGTCGCGGGGGGGGACCTACGAGCAGTACTTC,CASSLAPTSRGGTYEQYF